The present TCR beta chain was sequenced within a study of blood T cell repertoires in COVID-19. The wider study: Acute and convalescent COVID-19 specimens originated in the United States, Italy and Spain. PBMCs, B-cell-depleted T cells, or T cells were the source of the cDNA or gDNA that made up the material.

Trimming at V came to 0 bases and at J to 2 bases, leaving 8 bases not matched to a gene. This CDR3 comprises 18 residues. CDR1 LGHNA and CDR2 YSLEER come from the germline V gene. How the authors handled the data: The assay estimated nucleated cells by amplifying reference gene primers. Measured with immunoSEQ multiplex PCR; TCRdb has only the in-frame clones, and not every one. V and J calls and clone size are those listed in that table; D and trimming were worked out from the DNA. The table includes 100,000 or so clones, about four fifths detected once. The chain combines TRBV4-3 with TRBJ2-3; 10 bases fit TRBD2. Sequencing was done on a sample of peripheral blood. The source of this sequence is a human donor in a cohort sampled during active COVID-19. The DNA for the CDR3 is TGCGCCAGCAGCCAAGATCTTATAGCGGGGGGCACCACAGATACGCAGTATTTT. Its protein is CASSQDLIAGGTTDTQYF.